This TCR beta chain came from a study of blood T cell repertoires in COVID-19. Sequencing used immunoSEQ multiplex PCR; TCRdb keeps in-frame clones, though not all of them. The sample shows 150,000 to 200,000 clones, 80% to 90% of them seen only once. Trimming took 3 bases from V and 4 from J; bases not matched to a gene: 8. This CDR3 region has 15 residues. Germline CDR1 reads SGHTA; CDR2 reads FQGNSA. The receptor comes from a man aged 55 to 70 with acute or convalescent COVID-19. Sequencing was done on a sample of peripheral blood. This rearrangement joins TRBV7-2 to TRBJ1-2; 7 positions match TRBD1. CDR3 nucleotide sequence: TGTGCCAGCAGCTTTGGGACAGTTCTCATCTATGGCTACACCTTC. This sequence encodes CASSFGTVLIYGYTF.